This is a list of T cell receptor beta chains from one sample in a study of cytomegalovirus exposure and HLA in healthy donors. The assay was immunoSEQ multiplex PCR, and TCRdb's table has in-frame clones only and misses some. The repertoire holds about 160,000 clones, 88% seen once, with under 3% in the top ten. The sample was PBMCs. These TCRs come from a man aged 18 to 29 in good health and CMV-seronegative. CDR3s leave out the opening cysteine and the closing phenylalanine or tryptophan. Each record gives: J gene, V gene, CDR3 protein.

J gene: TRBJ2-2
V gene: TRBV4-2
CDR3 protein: ASSQDGAGTGELF

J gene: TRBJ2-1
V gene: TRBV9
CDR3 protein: ASSLPDRNNEQF

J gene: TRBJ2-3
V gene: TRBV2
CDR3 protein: ASSVGYTDTQY

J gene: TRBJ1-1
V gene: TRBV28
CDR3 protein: ASIPGDRGLVTEAF

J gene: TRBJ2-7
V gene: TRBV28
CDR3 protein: ASSFSRDRH

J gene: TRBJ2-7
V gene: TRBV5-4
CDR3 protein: ASSSPTEDRVVGEQY

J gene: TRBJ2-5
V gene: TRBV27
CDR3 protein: ASSPGTSGQETQY

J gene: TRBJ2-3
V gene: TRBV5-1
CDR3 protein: ASSLDGAGTDTQY

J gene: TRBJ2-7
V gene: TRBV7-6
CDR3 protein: ASSEGVEGFYEQY

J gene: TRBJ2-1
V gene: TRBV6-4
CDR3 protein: ASSVVSGRTPQF

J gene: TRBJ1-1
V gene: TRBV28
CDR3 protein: AGGERGLGTEAF

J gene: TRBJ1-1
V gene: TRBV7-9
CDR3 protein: ASSFPGRNTEAF

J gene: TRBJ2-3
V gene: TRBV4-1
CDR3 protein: ASTGGIKDTQY

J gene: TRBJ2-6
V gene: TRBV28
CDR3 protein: ASSGTGWTNVLT

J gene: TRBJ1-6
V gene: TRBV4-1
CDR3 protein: ASSQSVLGSPLH

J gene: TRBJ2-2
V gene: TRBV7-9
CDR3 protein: ASSLTTGELF

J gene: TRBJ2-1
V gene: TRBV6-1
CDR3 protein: ASSEVGALNEQF

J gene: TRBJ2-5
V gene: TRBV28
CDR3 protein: ASNQGLKTQY

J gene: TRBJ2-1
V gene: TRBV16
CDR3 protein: ASSSQGSYNEQF

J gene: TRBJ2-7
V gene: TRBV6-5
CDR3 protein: ASSPGTEYTYEQY

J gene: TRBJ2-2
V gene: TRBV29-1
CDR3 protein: SAGTSGATNTGELF

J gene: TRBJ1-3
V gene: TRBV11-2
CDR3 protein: ASSSYTGAGNTIY

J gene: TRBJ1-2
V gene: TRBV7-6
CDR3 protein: ASSLDGVGTGGYT

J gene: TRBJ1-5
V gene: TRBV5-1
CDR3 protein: ASSLDGDSSNQPQH

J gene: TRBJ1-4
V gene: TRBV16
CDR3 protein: ASSQYPSVTEKLF

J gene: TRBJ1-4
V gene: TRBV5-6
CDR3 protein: ASSQQGEEKEKLF

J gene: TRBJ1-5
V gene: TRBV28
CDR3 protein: ASSLGQGQVQPQH